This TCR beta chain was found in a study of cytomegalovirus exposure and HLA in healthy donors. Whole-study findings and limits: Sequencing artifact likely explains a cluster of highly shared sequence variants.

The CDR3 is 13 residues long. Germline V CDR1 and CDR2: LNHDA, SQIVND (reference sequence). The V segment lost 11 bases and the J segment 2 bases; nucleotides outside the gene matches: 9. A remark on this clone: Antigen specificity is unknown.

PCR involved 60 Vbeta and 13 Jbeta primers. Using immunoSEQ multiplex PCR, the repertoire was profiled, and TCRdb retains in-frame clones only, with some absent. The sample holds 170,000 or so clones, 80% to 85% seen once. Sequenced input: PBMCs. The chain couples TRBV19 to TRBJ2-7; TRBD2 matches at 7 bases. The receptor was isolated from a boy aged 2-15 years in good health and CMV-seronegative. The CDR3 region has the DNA TGTGCCTCCCAACCAGCGGGGACCTACGAGCAGTACTTC. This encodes CASQPAGTYEQYF.